Below, 21 T cell receptor beta chains from the same sample are listed, as sequenced in a study of blood T cell repertoires in COVID-19. Some clones are missing from TCRdb's copy, which holds only in-frame ones; the method was immunoSEQ multiplex PCR. The table has tens of thousands of clones, 86% seen once. Sequencing was done on a sample of peripheral blood. The source is a man aged 25-45 years with acute or convalescent COVID-19.

This chain joins TRBV6-6 and TRBJ2-3, with 11 bases matching TRBD2. This CDR3 region has 15 residues. Looked up from germline, CDR1 is MNHNY and CDR2 is SVGAGI (reference sequence). Trimming took 6 bases from V and 5 from J; bases not matched to a gene: 7. The CDR3 is CASRPGTSGRDTQYF. The CDR3 coding sequence is TGTGCCAGCAGACCAGGGACTAGCGGCCGAGATACGCAGTATTTT.

The V and J genes are TRBV15 and TRBJ2-5; D unresolved. CDR3 length: 12 residues. V lost 4 bases and J lost 5, with 8 bases in between. CDR1 LNHNV and CDR2 YYDKDF come from the germline V gene (reference sequence). CDR3 residues: CATSTLMETQYF. The CDR3 DNA follows: TGTGCCACCAGCACCCTAATGGAGACCCAGTACTTC.

The chain links TRBV18 to TRBJ2-3; 8 bases align to TRBD2. Per the germline V gene, CDR1 is KGHSH and CDR2 is LQKENI. V gave up 6 bases and J gave up 2 bases; unmatched junction bases: 7. The CDR3 contains 15 residues. The CDR3 is CASSPGLGATDTQYF. In DNA form, the CDR3 reads TGTGCCAGCTCGCCGGGACTAGGGGCCACAGATACGCAGTATTTT.

In this sample, this clone turned up once. The rearrangement links TRBV5-4 to TRBJ2-7; 8 nucleotides match TRBD2. Germline CDR1 SGHNT, CDR2 YYREEE (reference sequence). This CDR3 is built from 15 residues. V dropped 1 base and J dropped 0; count of bases not matched to a gene: 3. CDR3 sequence (DNA): TGTGCCAGCAGCTTGAAAAGCGGGAGCTCCTACGAGCAGTACTTC. This codes for CASSLKSGSSYEQYF.

The CDR3 DNA is TGTGCCAGCAGCTTACTTTCAGGGAATGAGGCTTTCTTT. Its translation is CASSLLSGNEAFF. The V gene is TRBV7-2, the J gene TRBJ1-1, with a weak D call TRBD1 (5 bases). Trimming took off 2 bases at V and 11 bases at J, with 15 bases between the two ends. The CDR3 loop spans 13 amino acids. Germline CDR1 is SGHTA and CDR2 is FQGNSA.

The chain couples TRBV19 to TRBJ2-3; TRBD1 might be the D (6 bases). Trimming left V 3 bases short and J 1 base short, with 20 bases between. Germline V gene sequence: CDR1 LNHDA, CDR2 SQIVND (reference sequence). This CDR3 has 18 amino acids. CDR3 sequence: CASSMAPRGEGRTDTQYF. For the CDR3, the DNA is TGTGCCAGTAGTATGGCCCCCAGGGGTGAGGGTCGCACAGATACGCAGTATTTT.

The V gene is TRBV4-1, the J gene TRBJ2-4; TRBD2 agrees at 9 bases. Germline V CDR1 and CDR2: MGHRA, YSYEKL. The V segment lost 1 base and the J segment 0 bases; nucleotides outside the gene matches: 13. The CDR3 extends over 20 amino acids. As DNA, the CDR3 is TGCGCCAGCAGCCAAGGAGTCGAGACTAGCGGTCTCGTAGCCAAAAACATTCAGTACTTC. It is translated as CASSQGVETSGLVAKNIQYF.

This clone was counted only a few times. This sequence joins TRBV18 and TRBJ1-5; 9 bases line up with TRBD1. The CDR3 runs to 13 residues. Germline V gene data show CDR1 as KGHSH and CDR2 as LQKENI. The trim removed 4 bases at V and 7 bases at J, leaving 2 bases unmatched. Written as DNA, the CDR3 is TGTGCCAGCTCACAGGACAGGGGACAGCCCCAGCATTTT. This gives the protein CASSQDRGQPQHF.

The rearrangement links TRBV7-9 to TRBJ2-1, with 14 bases identical to TRBD2. The length of the CDR3 is 17 residues. V shed 5 bases, J shed 4 bases, and the junction held 7 bases outside the gene matches. CDR1 SEHNR and CDR2 FQNEAQ come from the germline V gene (reference sequence). The CDR3 loop reads CASSRGGLAGAYNEQFF. The CDR3 nucleotides are TGTGCCAGCAGCCGGGGGGGACTAGCGGGAGCTTACAATGAGCAGTTCTTC. Looking up the rest from reference TRBV7-9 and TRBJ2-1 gives the full variable domain: DTGVSQNPRHKITKRGQNVTFRCDPISEHNRLYWYRQTLGQGPEFLTYFQNEAQLEKSRLLSDRFSAERPKGSFSTLEIQRTEQGDSAMYLCASSRGGLAGAYNEQFFGPGTRLTVL.

The chain's CDR3 is CASSLETGLDQPQHF. CDR3 nucleotide sequence: TGTGCCAGCAGTTTAGAGACAGGGCTGGATCAGCCCCAGCATTTT. The genes are TRBV28 and TRBJ1-5; 7 bases fit TRBD1. After removal of 2 bases from V and 5 bases from J, the junction contained 6 bases not matched to a gene. Germline V lookup: CDR1 MDHEN, CDR2 SYDVKM. The CDR3 is 15 residues long.

The chain links TRBV5-8 to TRBJ2-1; 9 nucleotides align to TRBD1. The CDR3 covers 14 residues. Trimming cost V 3 bases and J 6 bases; bases outside gene matches: 4. Germline lookup yields CDR1 SGHTS and CDR2 YDEGEE. The CDR3: CASSSGQGVNEQFF. CDR3 DNA: TGTGCCAGCAGCTCGGGACAGGGTGTCAATGAGCAGTTCTTC.

This clone was recorded once. The genes are TRBV15 and TRBJ2-3; D not resolved. The CDR3 spans 13 residues. Trimming left V 4 bases short and J 5 bases short, with 10 bases between. Germline V gene sequence: CDR1 LNHNV, CDR2 YYDKDF (reference sequence). The CDR3 region is CATSKEFQDTQYF. CDR3 in DNA: TGTGCCACCAGCAAGGAGTTCCAAGATACGCAGTATTTT.

This chain connects TRBV28 to TRBJ2-7; 10 bases line up with TRBD1. The V gene end was trimmed by 6 bases and the J gene end by 7 bases; junction bases not matched to a gene: 12. Germline CDR1 MDHEN, CDR2 SYDVKM. This CDR3 has 15 amino acids. CDR3 bases: TGTGCCAGCAGAAAGACAGGGGGCGCAACGGGGGAGCAGTACTTC. Translating it yields CASRKTGGATGEQYF.

V usage is TRBV7-3 and J usage is TRBJ2-1; 9 bases are shared with TRBD2. V shed 1 base, J shed 6 bases, and the junction held 16 bases outside the gene matches. This CDR3 contains 19 residues. CDR1 is SGHTA, CDR2 FQGTGA, per germline. DNA for the CDR3: TGTGCCAGCAGCTTAATGCCAATGGGGGGCGGGAGGGCCCTCAATGAGCAGTTCTTC. Its translation is CASSLMPMGGGRALNEQFF. Filled out from reference TRBV7-3 and TRBJ2-1, the complete variable domain reads GAGVSQTPSNKVTEKGKYVELRCDPISGHTALYWYRQSLGQGPEFLIYFQGTGAADDSGLPNDRFFAVRPEGSVSTLKIQRTERGDSAVYLCASSLMPMGGGRALNEQFFGPGTRLTVL.

The genes are TRBV5-1 and TRBJ2-5, with 7 nucleotides matching TRBD2. The CDR3 sequence is 14 residues long. The V gene's germline CDR1 is SGHRS and CDR2 YFSETQ. J gave up 3 bases and V 4 bases, and 6 bases lay outside the gene matches. The CDR3 reads CASSPEAGEETQYF. The CDR3 DNA is TGCGCCAGCAGCCCGGAGGCGGGAGAAGAGACCCAGTACTTC.

This clone appeared a few times. Here the CDR3 reads CASSLRSGRGTDTQYF. The CDR3 nucleotides read TGTGCCAGCAGTCTCAGAAGCGGGAGGGGCACAGATACGCAGTATTTT. The genes are TRBV25-1 and TRBJ2-3; 10 nucleotides match TRBD2. Germline V gene data show CDR1 as MGHDK and CDR2 as SYGVNS. After removal of 5 bases from V and 1 base from J, the junction contained 6 bases not matched to a gene. The CDR3 consists of 16 residues.

The chain has TRBV7-8 and TRBJ2-5; 13 bases fit TRBD2. Germline trimming cut 0 bases from V and 5 bases from J; bases unmatched to any gene: 6. The CDR3 is 17 amino acids. Germline V gene data show CDR1 as SGHVS and CDR2 as FQNEAQ. CDR3 sequence (DNA): TGTGCCAGCAGCTTAGCCCCCGGACTAGCGGGAGATGAGACCCAGTACTTC. Protein product: CASSLAPGLAGDETQYF.

The V call is TRBV2, the J call TRBJ2-4, with TRBD2 matching over 13 bases. The V gene's germline CDR1 is SNHLY and CDR2 FYNNEI. Trimming removed 9 bases from V and 4 bases from J; junction bases left unmatched: 3. The CDR3 totals 14 residues. This chain's CDR3 is CARGLAGAKNIQYF. Here the CDR3 DNA reads TGTGCCAGAGGACTAGCGGGGGCGAAAAACATTCAGTACTTC. Using reference TRBV2 and TRBJ2-4 for the parts outside the CDR3, the full variable domain is EPEVTQTPSHQVTQMGQEVILRCVPISNHLYFYWYRQILGQKVEFLVSFYNNEISEKSEIFDDQFSVERPDGSNFTLKIRSTKLEDSAMYFCARGLAGAKNIQYFGAGTRLSVL.

The chain is built from TRBV3-1 (or the pseudogene TRBV3-2) and TRBJ1-4; perhaps TRBD1 as D (6 bases). The CDR3 extends over 14 amino acids. V was clipped by 7 bases and J by 6 bases, with 15 bases between them. Germline CDR1 LGHDT, CDR2 YNNKEL (reference sequence). The CDR3 loop is CASTRTERYEKLFF. As DNA, the CDR3 is TGTGCCAGCACGCGGACAGAAAGGTATGAAAAACTGTTTTTT.

The V gene is TRBV4-3, the J gene TRBJ2-7; possibly TRBD2 for D (6 bases). The germline V gene has CDR1 LGHNA and CDR2 YSLEER. V shed 0 bases and J shed 3 bases, with 15 bases lying between them. The CDR3 is 16 amino acids. The CDR3 nucleotides read TGCGCCAGCAGCCAAGATTCGGGGGACTCATTCTACGAGCAGTACTTC. Its translation is CASSQDSGDSFYEQYF.

This rearrangement joins TRBV7-2 to TRBJ1-2, with TRBD1 matching over 9 bases. With 5 bases clipped from V and 4 bases from J, the junction kept 8 bases outside the gene matches. Per germline, CDR1 SGHTA and CDR2 FQGNSA. The CDR3 length is 15 residues. The CDR3, as DNA: TGTGCCAGCAGCAACCGGGACAGGGTGAGCTATGGCTACACCTTC. This translates into CASSNRDRVSYGYTF.